The subject of this entry is one TCR beta chain. Its antigen is still unknown. cDNA libraries for TCR beta contained unique molecular identifiers. MiXCR, applied by TCRdb to the PCR reads, yields one record per CDR3 protein. The table has fewer than 850,000 distinct CDR3 sequences, roughly 30% seen once. The data are from a study of post-analysis software for immune sequencing data. Overall study results and limits: Elevated frequency relative to controls characterized four or five TRBV segments in patients, TRBV5-6, TRBV5-1 and TRBV20-1 among them.

This CDR3 is built from 15 residues. Germline V gene data show CDR1 as MDHEN and CDR2 as SYDVKM. The germline V and J ends were trimmed by 5 bases and 7 bases, with 18 bases remaining between them. The sequencing sample was made of blood. The genes are TRBV28 and TRBJ2-1; tentatively, D is TRBD1 (5 bases). The sequence was collected from a girl under 18 with multiple sclerosis. The CDR3 nucleotides are TGTGCCAGCAGTAGTCAGGGTTTGCTTGGGAATGAGCAGTTCTTC. Translation: CASSSQGLLGNEQFF.